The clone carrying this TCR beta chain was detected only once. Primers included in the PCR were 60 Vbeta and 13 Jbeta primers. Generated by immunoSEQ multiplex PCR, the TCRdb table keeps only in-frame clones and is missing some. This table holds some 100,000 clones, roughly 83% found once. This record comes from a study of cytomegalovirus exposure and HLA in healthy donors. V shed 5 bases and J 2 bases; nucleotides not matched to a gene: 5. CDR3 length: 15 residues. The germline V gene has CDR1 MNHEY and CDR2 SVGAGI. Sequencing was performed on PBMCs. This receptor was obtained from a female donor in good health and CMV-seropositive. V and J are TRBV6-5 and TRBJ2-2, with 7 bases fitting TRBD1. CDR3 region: CASSPGQPNTGELFF. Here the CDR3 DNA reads TGTGCCAGCAGTCCGGGACAGCCTAACACCGGGGAGCTGTTTTTT.